This T cell receptor (beta chain) was retrieved from a study of T cells in Graves' hyperthyroidism and ophthalmopathy (dated by TCRdb to the late 2010s). For context, the study as a whole: Peripheral blood was sampled at the time of initial diagnosis, prior to any treatment. After sampling, hyperthyroidism patients received methimazole starting at 30 mg daily, and ophthalmopathy patients received high-dose intravenous methylprednisolone. To identify distinguishing TCR V-J signatures, a discovery cohort of 100 or so patients was used, comprising fewer than 45 with Graves' ophthalmopathy and approximately 57 with stable Graves' hyperthyroidism. Thyroid tissue and blood T-cell repertoires from about 6 Graves' hyperthyroidism patients were also compared in the study. TCR Vbeta CDR3 sequencing of roughly 140 peripheral blood samples (43 ophthalmopathy, about 75 hyperthyroidism and some 17 progressor patients) is reported in the paper. Prospective prediction of ophthalmopathy was tested in an independent validation cohort consisting of roughly 20 hyperthyroidism patients and over 15 patients who later progressed to ophthalmopathy. The roughly 94 discovery patients were randomly divided into training and test sets at a 7:3 ratio. The full study reports these points: In validation, the model predicted progression to ophthalmopathy with over 65% sensitivity and roughly 72% specificity, a median of approximately 6.5 months before onset. In cross-validation, a model built on a 13 V-J signature told ophthalmopathy apart from stable hyperthyroidism with approximately 91% sensitivity and around 83% specificity, and in testing the same model reached 80%/75%. Most expanded thyroid clonotypes (frequency above 0.001) were also detected in blood, a finding suggesting that blood repertoires may reflect thyroid immune responses. Sample size was not statistically predetermined, and investigators were not blinded to group allocation.

CDR3 length: 15 amino acids, cysteine to phenylalanine. Only the CDR3 region is kept as DNA, spanning 45 bases read in frame from base 1. V loses 3 bases, J loses 0 bases, and the germline ends lie 11 bases apart. The germline V gene (reference sequence) yields LNHDA for CDR1 and SQIVND for CDR2. In the ophthalmopathy patients, disease was moderately to severely active, with a Clinical Activity Score of 3 or more, a NOSPECS grade of 4 or more, and a duration of less than 3 months. Exclusion was applied to patients with uncontrolled infections, other autoimmune diseases, pregnancy or lactation. Clinical symptoms, serum thyroxine and TRAb, thyroid ultrasound, and orbital computed tomography formed the basis for the diagnoses. PBMCs were separated from 7.5 to 10 ml of fresh peripheral blood using Ficoll-Paque density gradient centrifugation. Total RNA was extracted with Trizol reagent, and quality was checked on an Agilent 2100 Bioanalyzer.

Amplification of TCR beta CDR3 regions was carried out from RNA transcripts. The TCR CDR3 was subjected to a first round of RT-PCR using the HTBI primer set and the Qiagen OneStep RT-PCR kit. Libraries were constructed in a second round of multiplex PCR, after which size selection and purification were carried out. Libraries were sequenced paired-end with 100 bp reads on an Illumina HiSeq2000. On the authors' methods: SOAPnuke was used to process the raw data, removing reads that contained adapters or uncalled bases, had a mean Phred below 15, or lacked an exact match to the constant primer or identifier. COPE v1.2.5 was used to merge the high-quality paired reads, and each unique nucleotide sequence was defined as a clonotype. MiTCR v1.1 was used to align the clonotypes against IMGT TRBV, TRBD and TRBJ reference segments. Analysis was restricted to V-J combinations with a frequency above 0.0001, which covered roughly 99% of repertoires. The TCS score was defined as F50 (clonal expansion) divided by E x V (chaos), with BLOSUM62-based TCRdist calculated between CDR3 peptides within each V-J. Welch's t-statistics and random forest reduced 500 to 650 V-J features to fewer than 15, which were used in a naive Bayes classifier (R e1071). TCRdb applied fastp at Q25 and MiXCR to the public reads, then kept only in-frame beta chains. Rows are unified per CDR3 protein, each entry keeping the most common DNA and genes. These V and J calls derive from TCRdb rather than the authors' analysis. The sample profile shows roughly 240,000 distinct CDR3 sequences; roughly 22% of them were found once. The ten largest clones take up approximately 35% of the sample.

This clonotype was observed many times. Its antigen is unknown. Base qualities are not at hand, and no much larger clone is one base apart. The sample taken for sequencing was blood. This clonotype originated in a woman between 40 and 50 years old with Graves' ophthalmopathy. Here the chain combines TRBV19 and TRBJ1-1, and possibly TRBD1, on 5 matching bases. The DNA sequence is TGTGCCAGTAGTATTACGGGACCCCTGAACACTGAAGCTTTCTTT. This yields the protein CASSITGPLNTEAFF.